This T cell receptor beta chain was sequenced for a study of identical twins. The study, taken as a whole, reports: Because invariant MAIT and iNKT cells could be present, zero-insertion analyses could be partly confounded.

A universal primer site was created by template switching, with the cDNA bearing unique molecular identifiers. Using its own MiXCR run on the 5' RACE reads, TCRdb lists one record per CDR3 protein. The sample contains some 600,000 distinct CDR3 sequences, roughly 7.2% of which appear only once. Concerning this clonotype itself: Its antigen is still unknown.

This CDR3 region has 13 residues. V was trimmed by 5 bases and J by 3 bases, leaving 8 bases between them. This sample also belongs to another study, concerning yellow fever vaccine responses in identical twins.

Sequenced material: PBMCs. The rearrangement uses TRBV12-3 or TRBV12-4 and TRBJ1-5; D unresolved. This receptor was identified in a woman aged 18-29 years in good health. CDR3 region: CASSDRDNQPQHF. The DNA for the CDR3 is TGTGCCAGCAGTGACCGGGACAATCAGCCCCAGCATTTT.